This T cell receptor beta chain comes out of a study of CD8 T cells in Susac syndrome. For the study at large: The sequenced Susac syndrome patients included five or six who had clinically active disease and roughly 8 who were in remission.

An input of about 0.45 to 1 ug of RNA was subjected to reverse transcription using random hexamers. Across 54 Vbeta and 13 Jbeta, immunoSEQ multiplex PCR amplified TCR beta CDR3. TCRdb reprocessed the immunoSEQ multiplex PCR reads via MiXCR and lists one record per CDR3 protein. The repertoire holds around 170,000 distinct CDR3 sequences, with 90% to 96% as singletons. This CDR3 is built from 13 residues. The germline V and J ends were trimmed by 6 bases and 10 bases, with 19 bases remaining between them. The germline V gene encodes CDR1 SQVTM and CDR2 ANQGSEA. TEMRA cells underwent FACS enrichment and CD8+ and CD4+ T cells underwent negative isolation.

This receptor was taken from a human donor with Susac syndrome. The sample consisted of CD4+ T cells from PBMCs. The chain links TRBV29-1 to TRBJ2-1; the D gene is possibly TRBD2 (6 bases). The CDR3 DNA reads TGCAGCGTCGGATTGACGGGAGAAGAGGAGCAGTTCTTC. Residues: CSVGLTGEEEQFF.